Listed here is a single T cell receptor beta chain. Its specificity is not known. This entry comes from a study of T cell responses to AZD1222 COVID-19 vaccine. Study observations and caveats: At 160-218 and 743-854, vaccine-associated CD4 TCRs were dominant, and they spanned spike. No day 14 peak samples; only post-peak repertoires were characterized. Spike-specific TCRs gained breadth and depth after people received two AZD1222 doses.

The length of the CDR3 is 15 residues. Germline V lookup: CDR1 MNHEY, CDR2 SMNVEV (reference sequence). The V and J ends lost 6 bases and 2 bases respectively, with 14 bases between them. The data were produced by immunoSEQ multiplex PCR, yet TCRdb's version contains in-frame clones alone and is incomplete. The sample shows some 130,000 clones, 92% of them seen only once. V and J are TRBV27 and TRBJ1-5; tentative D call: TRBD1 (6 bases). The source was peripheral blood, collected on day 0 of AZD1222 vaccination. This clonotype originated in an adult in good health. The CDR3 region is CASSPWGGRNQPQHF. In DNA form, the CDR3 reads TGTGCCAGCAGCCCTTGGGGGGGCCGCAATCAGCCCCAGCATTTT.